The sequence of this T cell receptor beta chain was determined in a study of T-cell reconstitution after alpha-beta-depleted transplantation in children. Trimming cost V 5 bases and J 4 bases; bases outside gene matches: 2. This CDR3 region has 13 residues. Construction of the TCRbeta library involved unique molecular identifiers. TCRdb reprocessed the PCR reads via MiXCR and lists one record per CDR3 protein. This table has roughly 590,000 distinct CDR3 sequences, roughly 15% appearing once. Material: PBMCs from the stem cell graft donor, obtained from the stem cell graft. This clonotype was obtained from a human donor who donated a stem cell graft to a child with acute myeloid leukemia. V gene TRBV12-3 or TRBV12-4 combines with J gene TRBJ1-5, with TRBD1 matching 7 bases. CDR3 loop: CASSDRENQPQHF. The CDR3 nucleotides read TGTGCCAGCAGTGACAGGGAAAATCAGCCCCAGCATTTT.